These 24 T cell receptor beta chains originate from one sample sequenced in a study of OX40 agonist ivuxolimab in advanced cancers. To prepare the library, the immunoSEQ multiplex PCR assay was applied. This immuneACCESS table, as held by TCRdb, lists in-frame sequences with V and J called but not all clones. Of the missing ones, under half trace to an unresolved V gene in checked studies; the others have no known cause. Present in this sample are roughly 13,000 clones, 80% to 90% of which were seen just once. The ten largest clones represent 6.5% to 8.5% of the sample. Sequenced material: CD4+ or CD8+ T cells sorted from blood, taken in a trial of the OX40 agonist ivuxolimab. These receptors originate from an adult with an advanced solid tumor such as melanoma, head and neck, liver or kidney cancer.

The chain recombines TRBV7-2 with TRBJ2-7; perhaps TRBD1 as D (5 bases). The CDR3 is 13 residues long. V was clipped by 5 bases and J by 6 bases, with 14 bases between them. Germline CDR1 is SGHTA and CDR2 is FQGNSA. The CDR3 loop is CASSPSQGSEQYF. The CDR3 DNA follows: TGTGCCAGCAGCCCCTCCCAGGGATCCGAGCAGTACTTC.

The chain recombines TRBV5-6 with TRBJ2-7, with 12 bases fitting TRBD1. This CDR3 contains 15 residues. Germline loops: CDR1 SGHDT, CDR2 YYEEEE. V gave up 7 bases and J gave up 3 bases; unmatched junction bases: 8. In DNA form, the CDR3 reads TGTGCCAGCCGGGACAGGGGGCGCTTGGTCTACGAGCAGTACTTC. It codes for CASRDRGRLVYEQYF.

The rearrangement uses TRBV10-3 and TRBJ2-7; D might be TRBD1 (5 bases). Germline lookup yields CDR1 ENHRY and CDR2 SYGVKD. Trimming left V 10 bases short and J 3 bases short, with 16 bases between. This CDR3 has 13 residues. For the CDR3, the DNA is TGTGCCAGCACAGGCATGTCTAACTACGAGCAGTACTTC. Protein: CASTGMSNYEQYF.

The chain has TRBV19 and TRBJ1-1, with D perhaps TRBD1 (6 bases). The V and J ends lost 5 bases and 10 bases respectively, with 14 bases between them. CDR3 size: 12 residues. Germline V gene sequence: CDR1 LNHDA, CDR2 SQIVND (reference sequence). In nucleotides, the CDR3 is TGTGCCAGTAGTGAACAGGGAATAGGAGCTTTCTTT. It codes for CASSEQGIGAFF.

The table lists this clone with a count of one. The CDR3 loop is CASSQTSGAGGTQYF. For the CDR3, the DNA is TGTGCCAGCAGCCAAACTAGCGGGGCAGGGGGGACCCAGTACTTC. The rearrangement uses TRBV7-2 and TRBJ2-5; 10 bases are a match to TRBD2. The V gene end was trimmed by 5 bases and the J gene end by 7 bases; junction bases not matched to a gene: 10. This CDR3 is 15 amino acids long. Per the germline V gene, CDR1 is SGHTA and CDR2 is FQGNSA.

The rearrangement joins TRBV11-2 to TRBJ2-5, with 9 bases matching TRBD1. Trimming at V came to 5 bases and at J to 3 bases, leaving 4 bases not matched to a gene. This CDR3 comprises 14 residues. Germline V CDR1 and CDR2: SGHAT, FQNNGV. The CDR3 loop is CASSPRTGEETQYF. The CDR3 nucleotides read TGTGCCAGCAGCCCCCGGACAGGGGAAGAGACCCAGTACTTC. Variable domain in full (rest from reference TRBV11-2 and TRBJ2-5): EAGVAQSPRYKIIEKRQSVAFWCNPISGHATLYWYQQILGQGPKLLIQFQNNGVVDDSQLPKDRFSAERLKGVDSTLKIQPAKLEDSAVYLCASSPRTGEETQYFGPGTRLLVL.

The chain links TRBV5-6 to TRBJ1-2; D remains ambiguous. The CDR3 runs 14 residues. V shed 0 bases and J shed 4 bases, with 10 bases lying between them. The germline CDR1 and CDR2 sequences are SGHDT and YYEEEE. The CDR3 spells CASSLVDRVYGYTF. CDR3 DNA sequence: TGTGCCAGCAGCTTGGTAGACCGGGTCTATGGCTACACCTTC.

The chain carries TRBV30 and TRBJ1-4, with D unclear. The ends were cut back, 8 bases at V and 6 bases at J, with 16 bases in the middle. The CDR3 extends over 13 amino acids. Germline V gives CDR1 GTSNPN, CDR2 SVGIG (reference sequence). The CDR3 loop reads CAGTAFAYEKLFF. Here the CDR3 DNA reads TGTGCCGGAACAGCCTTTGCCTATGAAAAACTGTTTTTT.

The V call is TRBV19, the J call TRBJ2-5; D is possibly TRBD2 (5 bases). The CDR3 totals 11 residues. Per the germline V gene, CDR1 is LNHDA and CDR2 is SQIVND (reference sequence). Between the trimmed V and J ends, which lost 7 bases and 9 bases, there was a span of 12 bases. The CDR3 region has the DNA TGTGCCAGTACTATGGAGGAGGCCCAGTACTTC. The encoded protein is CASTMEEAQYF. The variable domain in full, completed from reference TRBV19 and TRBJ2-5, reads DGGITQSPKYLFRKEGQNVTLSCEQNLNHDAMYWYRQDPGQGLRLIYYSQIVNDFQKGDIAEGYSVSREKKESFPLTVTSAQKNPTAFYLCASTMEEAQYFGPGTRLLVL.

The chain has TRBV19 and TRBJ2-3; possible D gene TRBD2, 5 bases. The V gene lost 1 base and the J gene lost 0 bases, with 5 bases spanning the gap. The germline V gene encodes CDR1 LNHDA and CDR2 SQIVND (reference sequence). The CDR3 is made up of 14 amino acids. The CDR3 protein is CASSIGGSTDTQYF. The DNA of the CDR3 is TGTGCCAGTAGTATAGGAGGGAGCACAGATACGCAGTATTTT. Using reference TRBV19 and TRBJ2-3 for the parts outside the CDR3, the full variable domain is DGGITQSPKYLFRKEGQNVTLSCEQNLNHDAMYWYRQDPGQGLRLIYYSQIVNDFQKGDIAEGYSVSREKKESFPLTVTSAQKNPTAFYLCASSIGGSTDTQYFGPGTRLTVL.

This chain connects TRBV5-1 to TRBJ1-1, with 10 nucleotides matching TRBD1. There are 14 residues in the CDR3. Germline CDR1 reads SGHRS; CDR2 reads YFSETQ. V lost 0 bases and J lost 5; bases outside the gene matches: 1. The CDR3 sequence: CASSLGQGATEAFF. CDR3 nucleotides: TGCGCCAGCAGCTTGGGACAGGGGGCAACTGAAGCTTTCTTT.

A single count supports this clone. The genes are TRBV9 and TRBJ2-5, with 13 bases aligning to TRBD2. Germline assignment: CDR1 SGDLS and CDR2 YYNGEE. Germline trimming cut 4 bases from V and 2 bases from J; bases unmatched to any gene: 11. There are 18 residues in the CDR3. The DNA for the CDR3 is TGTGCCAGCAGCCCGGGACTAGCGGGGCCAACCTCTCAAGAGACCCAGTACTTC. Translation: CASSPGLAGPTSQETQYF.

The chain has TRBV7-2 and TRBJ2-1, with 10 bases that match TRBD2. The V and J ends lost 3 bases and 4 bases, in that order; junction bases with no gene match: 3. The CDR3 covers 15 residues. CDR1 and CDR2 (germline): SGHTA, FQGNSA. The CDR3 sequence is CASSFLAGAYNEQFF. CDR3 nucleotides: TGTGCCAGCAGCTTCCTAGCGGGGGCTTACAATGAGCAGTTCTTC.

This clone was detected only once. The V gene is TRBV19, the J gene TRBJ2-1; D is possibly TRBD1 or TRBD2 (6 bases each). Trimming took off 4 bases at V and 4 bases at J, with 11 bases between the two ends. Germline CDR1 and CDR2: LNHDA and SQIVND (reference sequence). This CDR3 contains 14 residues. This CDR3 reads CASSKGGTYNEQFF. CDR3 in DNA: TGTGCCAGTAGTAAGGGGGGTACTTACAATGAGCAGTTCTTC.

V gene TRBV5-1 combines with J gene TRBJ2-5; D is undetermined. This CDR3 region has 12 residues. In germline, CDR1 is SGHRS, CDR2 YFSETQ. The germline V and J ends were trimmed by 1 base and 1 base, with 2 bases remaining between them. In DNA, the CDR3 is TGCGCCAGCAGCTTGTCCCAAGAGACCCAGTACTTC. Amino acids: CASSLSQETQYF.

This clone was recorded once. This rearrangement joins TRBV14 to TRBJ1-1; D gene uncertain. V was cut by 0 bases and J by 5 bases, with 7 bases left in between. The CDR3 contains 13 residues. Germline-derived CDR1 and CDR2 are SGHDN and FVKESK. CDR3 loop: CASSQDEGTEAFF. The CDR3 region has the DNA TGTGCCAGCAGCCAAGACGAGGGTACTGAAGCTTTCTTT.

The chain employs TRBV29-1 and TRBJ2-1, with 7 bases identical to TRBD1. Germline lookup yields CDR1 SQVTM and CDR2 ANQGSEA. This CDR3 region has 11 residues. J was trimmed by 6 bases and V by 6 bases; bases with no gene match: 2. The DNA of the CDR3 is TGCAGCGTGACAGGGAGCAATGAGCAGTTCTTC. Amino acid sequence: CSVTGSNEQFF.

J is TRBJ2-7 and V is TRBV18, with 8 bases identical to TRBD1. The CDR3 consists of 14 residues. Germline CDR1 and CDR2: KGHSH and LQKENI. V shed 3 bases, J shed 3 bases, and the junction held 4 bases outside the gene matches. CDR3 sequence reads: CASSPSGQDYEQYF. Written as DNA, the CDR3 is TGTGCCAGCTCACCGTCGGGACAGGACTACGAGCAGTACTTC. Full variable domain (missing parts from reference TRBV18 and TRBJ2-7): NAGVMQNPRHLVRRRGQEARLRCSPMKGHSHVYWYRQLPEEGLKFMVYLQKENIIDESGMPKERFSAEFPKEGPSILRIQQVVRGDSAAYFCASSPSGQDYEQYFGPGTRLTVT.

CDR3 in amino acids: CAWTAGPPWGAFF. The DNA for the CDR3 is TGTGCCTGGACCGCCGGGCCGCCCTGGGGAGCTTTCTTT. The V and J genes are TRBV30 and TRBJ1-1; D not certain. CDR1 GTSNPN and CDR2 SVGIG come from the germline V gene (reference sequence). This CDR3 comprises 13 residues. Trimming pared 4 bases from V and 10 bases from J, leaving 19 bases between.

This clone was seen once. The chain carries TRBV4-2 and TRBJ2-7; possibly TRBD2 for D (6 bases). The V gene's germline CDR1 is LGHNA and CDR2 YNFKEQ. Trimming took off 3 bases at V and 7 bases at J, with 10 bases between the two ends. CDR3 length: 12 amino acids. CDR3 residues: CASSHPGGEQYF. CDR3 bases: TGTGCCAGCAGCCATCCTGGGGGGGAGCAGTACTTC.

The chain employs TRBV7-2 and TRBJ1-5; possible D gene TRBD1, 6 bases. The CDR3 has 13 amino acids. Germline CDR1 and CDR2: SGHTA and FQGNSA. Deletions cut 10 bases from V and 4 bases from J, with 14 bases between. The CDR3 DNA follows: TGTGCCACAGGGGAGCGGGGGAATCAGCCCCAGCATTTT. Translated, it gives CATGERGNQPQHF.

The sample holds one count of this clone. V and J are TRBV6-1 and TRBJ1-1; no clear D gene. Between the trimmed V and J ends, which lost 1 base and 1 base, there was a span of 4 bases. CDR1 is MNHNS, CDR2 SASEGT, per germline. The CDR3 has 13 amino acids. The CDR3 spells CASSEGWNTEAFF. The CDR3 DNA sequence: TGTGCCAGCAGTGAAGGTTGGAACACTGAAGCTTTCTTT.

The chain recombines TRBV5-1 with TRBJ2-7; 8 bases match TRBD1. The CDR3 has 14 residues. In germline, CDR1 is SGHRS, CDR2 YFSETQ. V lost 4 bases, J lost 5 bases, and 8 bases stayed unmatched. DNA of the CDR3: TGCGCCAGCAGCCTCGGACAGGGTGGAGACGAGCAGTACTTC. Protein sequence: CASSLGQGGDEQYF.

The chain carries TRBV7-6 and TRBJ1-5, with TRBD1 matching 9 bases. There are 14 residues in the CDR3. Germline-derived CDR1 and CDR2 are SGHVS and FNYEAQ. J gave up 9 bases and V 5 bases, and 8 bases lay outside the gene matches. The CDR3 DNA reads as TGTGCCAGCAGCGACGGACAGGGGAGGGGGCCCCAGCATTTT. Protein product: CASSDGQGRGPQHF.